This paragraph covers one T cell receptor beta chain sequence. Its antigen remains unknown. The source of the sample is a study of cytomegalovirus exposure and HLA in healthy donors. Study findings and constraints: Cytomegalovirus status was reportedly diagnosed by the classifier with high sensitivity and specificity. Rarity characterized most TCR sequences, yet some public TCRs appeared in many donors. In vitro assays verified that a few CMV-associated chains recognized CMV antigens specifically. The study designated about 160 TCR beta chains cytomegalovirus-associated.

Generated by immunoSEQ multiplex PCR, the TCRdb table keeps only in-frame clones and is missing some. The sample carries roughly 280,000 clones, approximately 86% recorded once. The CDR3 has 16 residues. Trimming cost V 2 bases and J 1 base, with 13 bases left between them. CDR1 is SGHVS, CDR2 FQNEAQ, per germline. The chain is built from TRBV7-8 and TRBJ2-3; D uncertain. The clonotype comes from a woman younger than 35 in good health and CMV-seronegative. Sample: PBMCs. This CDR3 is CASSLYLGAGTDTQYF. As DNA, the CDR3 is TGTGCCAGCAGCTTATATCTCGGAGCCGGCACAGATACGCAGTATTTT.